Each of the 25 T cell receptor beta chains below was sequenced from the same sample in a study of CD8+CD57+ T cells in acquired aplastic anemia. The TCR beta profiling, which covered VDJ combination and CDR3 sequence, was carried out using genomic DNA as the template. A single record per CDR3 protein comes from TCRdb applying MiXCR to the reads. The sample includes about 120,000 distinct CDR3 sequences, approximately 36% of them seen just once. Whoever was chosen for sequencing had shown CD8+CD57+ cell expansion by flow cytometry. Input material: sorted CD4+, CD8+, or CD8+CD57+ T cells (not recorded which) from PBMCs. The receptors were gathered from a human donor with aplastic anemia.

This clonotype was detected ten times or more. The V gene is TRBV20-1, the J gene TRBJ1-6, with a weak D call TRBD1 (6 bases). CDR3 length: 13 residues. V lost 0 bases and J 8 bases, leaving 8 bases between the germline ends. Germline V lookup: CDR1 DFQATT, CDR2 SNEGSKA (reference sequence). CDR3 loop: CSAREQGDSPLHF. In DNA, the CDR3 is TGCAGTGCTAGAGAACAGGGAGATTCACCCCTCCACTTT.

In this sample, this clonotype turned up a few times. V gene TRBV20-1 combines with J gene TRBJ2-5; a possible D gene is TRBD2 (6 bases). The germline V gene has CDR1 DFQATT and CDR2 SNEGSKA (reference sequence). The ends were cut back, 5 bases at V and 2 bases at J, with 15 bases in the middle. CDR3 length equals 14 residues. CDR3 bases: TGCAGTGCTCAGACTAGTGATCCACAAGAGACCCAGTACTTC. It translates to CSAQTSDPQETQYF.

With regard to this clonotype: Likely a read error: the CDR3 ends without its conserved phenylalanine or tryptophan. The chain has TRBV4-3 and TRBJ1-6; D perhaps matches TRBD1 (6 bases). Germline V lookup: CDR1 LGHNA, CDR2 YSLEER. There are 16 residues in the CDR3. The ends were cut back, 0 bases at V and 7 bases at J, with 13 bases in the middle. The CDR3 here is CASSQDIGGYNSPLHL. In DNA form, the CDR3 reads TGCGCCAGCAGCCAAGATATAGGGGGGTACAATTCACCCCTCCACCTT.

The V gene is TRBV12-3 or TRBV12-4, the J gene TRBJ2-3; TRBD2 agrees at 14 bases. The V and J ends lost 5 bases and 0 bases, in that order; junction bases with no gene match: 7. This CDR3 has 18 amino acids. The CDR3 coding sequence is TGTGCCAGCAGTACGGGACTAGCGGGGGTACTTAGCACAGATACGCAGTATTTT. Amino acids: CASSTGLAGVLSTDTQYF.

In this sample, this clonotype turned up once. This chain uses TRBV2 with TRBJ2-5; D gene ambiguous. Germline-derived CDR1 and CDR2 are SNHLY and FYNNEI. This CDR3 is 13 amino acids long. V lost 5 bases to trimming and J lost 1 base, with 8 bases between them. As DNA, the CDR3 is TGTGCCAGCAGTCAAGAAGTCCAAGAGACCCAGTACTTC. Encoded protein: CASSQEVQETQYF.

Note on this clonotype: This may be a read error, as it is one base from a much larger clone. The chain is built from TRBV10-3 and TRBJ2-4; 7 positions agree with TRBD1. From germline, CDR1 is ENHRY and CDR2 SYGVKD. V lost 3 bases and J lost 7; bases outside the gene matches: 6. CDR3 size: 14 residues. The CDR3 sequence: CAISDSDRANIQYF. CDR3 nucleotide sequence: TGTGCCATCAGTGACTCAGACAGGGCTAACATTCAGTACTTC.

The table lists this clonotype with a few counts. J is TRBJ2-2 and V is TRBV11-1; 10 nucleotides align to TRBD2. Trimming at V came to 4 bases and at J to 4 bases, leaving 9 bases not matched to a gene. The CDR3 sequence is 17 residues long. Per the germline V gene, CDR1 is SGHAT and CDR2 is FQDESV (reference sequence). The DNA for the CDR3 is TGTGCCAGCAGCTCCCCCTCTAGCGGGGGCCTCACCGGGGAGCTGTTTTTT. It encodes CASSSPSSGGLTGELFF.

In regard to this clonotype: One end of the junction does not line up with germline, which may come from a read error. The chain couples TRBV2 to TRBJ2-1; D is perhaps TRBD1 (5 bases). The CDR3 has 13 residues. Germline V gene data show CDR1 as SNHLY and CDR2 as FYNNEI. The CDR3 DNA follows: TGTGCCAGCAGTAGGACAAGCTACAATGAGCAGCTCTTC. Translated: CASSRTSYNEQLF.

This clonotype was observed many times. The chain links TRBV7-9 to TRBJ1-2, with TRBD1 as a possible D gene (6 bases). The germline gives CDR1 SEHNR, CDR2 FQNEAQ (reference sequence). The CDR3 sequence is 13 residues long. The V and J ends lost 5 bases and 10 bases respectively, with 17 bases between them. CDR3: CASSPGEDLAYTF. In nucleotides, the CDR3 is TGTGCCAGCAGCCCAGGGGAGGATCTTGCCTACACCTTC.

This clonotype was seen only once. V is TRBV15 and J is TRBJ2-7; 9 bases are shared with TRBD1. Per germline, CDR1 LNHNV and CDR2 YYDKDF (reference sequence). The CDR3 consists of 14 residues. V lost 3 bases, J lost 1 base, and 1 base stayed unmatched. The CDR3 sequence: CATSRTGGSYEQYF. The CDR3 DNA sequence: TGTGCCACCAGCAGGACAGGGGGGTCCTACGAGCAGTACTTC.

J is TRBJ1-2 and V is TRBV20-1, with D perhaps TRBD1 (5 bases). The CDR3 sequence is 13 residues long. Looked up from germline, CDR1 is DFQATT and CDR2 is SNEGSKA (reference sequence). The V gene lost 1 base and the J gene lost 3 bases, with 9 bases spanning the gap. CDR3 sequence reads: CSARGGRDYGYTF. CDR3 coding DNA: TGCAGTGCTAGAGGGGGGAGAGACTATGGCTACACCTTC.

This clonotype was counted many times. The rearrangement joins TRBV4-3 to TRBJ2-7; D is ambiguous. Germline V gene lookup returns CDR1 LGHNA and CDR2 YSLEER. The V gene lost 3 bases and the J gene lost 6 bases, with 15 bases spanning the gap. CDR3 length equals 14 residues. The CDR3 sequence: CASSQSPKPGEQYF. As DNA, the CDR3 is TGCGCCAGCAGCCAGTCTCCGAAGCCGGGCGAGCAGTACTTC.

The V call is TRBV7-2, the J call TRBJ2-6; D is perhaps TRBD1 (5 bases). Germline V gene data show CDR1 as SGHTA and CDR2 as FQGNSA. Trimming took 1 base from V and 3 from J, leaving 7 bases between them. The length of the CDR3 is 15 residues. CDR3 protein: CASSLVGVGANVLTF. The DNA of the CDR3 is TGTGCCAGCAGCTTAGTAGGGGTTGGGGCCAACGTCCTGACTTTC. Based on the CDR3 plus reference TRBV7-2 and TRBJ2-6, the full variable domain is GAGVSQSPSNKVTEKGKDVELRCDPISGHTALYWYRQSLGQGLEFLIYFQGNSAPDKSGLPSDRFSAERTGGSVSTLTIQRTQQEDSAVYLCASSLVGVGANVLTFGAGSRLTVL.

The V gene is TRBV12-3 or TRBV12-4, the J gene TRBJ2-1; perhaps D is TRBD1 or TRBD2 (7 bases each). The CDR3 totals 19 residues. Trimming took 6 bases from V and 4 from J, leaving 28 bases between them. Here the CDR3 DNA reads TGTGCCAGCAGCCCCGGGGGGTCAATAACAGGGGATTTTTACAATGAGCAGTTCTTC. Protein: CASSPGGSITGDFYNEQFF.

Concerning this clonotype: A read error may explain this, as a much larger clone is one base away. The CDR3 loop is CASSVAGQMSTEAFF. The CDR3 DNA is TGTGCCAGCAGCGTAGCCGGACAGATGAGCACTGAAGCTTTCTTT. The genes are TRBV9 and TRBJ1-1; tentatively, D is TRBD1 (6 bases). The V end lost 0 bases, the J end lost 4 bases, and 13 bases lay between the germline ends. CDR1 SGDLS and CDR2 YYNGEE come from the germline V gene. The CDR3 loop spans 15 amino acids.

The rearrangement links TRBV9 to TRBJ1-2; D not resolved. Germline lookup yields CDR1 SGDLS and CDR2 YYNGEE. Trimming left V 0 bases short and J 7 bases short, with 10 bases between. The CDR3 is made up of 13 amino acids. CDR3 sequence (DNA): TGTGCCAGCAGCGTAGAAGGGCCAGTTGGCTACACCTTC. As protein: CASSVEGPVGYTF.

At least ten counts were recorded for this clonotype. The rearrangement uses TRBV10-2 and TRBJ2-5, with 8 nucleotides matching TRBD1. CDR1 WSHSY and CDR2 SAAADI come from the germline V gene. This CDR3 has 13 residues. V lost 8 bases and J lost 6; bases outside the gene matches: 8. The CDR3 DNA is TGCGCCAGCCAAGGGACAGGCGAGAAGACCCAGTACTTC. Residues: CASQGTGEKTQYF.

This clonotype was counted between two and nine times. This clone may be a read error of a much larger clone one base away. This chain joins TRBV7-9 and TRBJ2-7; no firm D call. The germline gives CDR1 SEHNR, CDR2 FQNEAQ (reference sequence). The CDR3 has 15 amino acids. Trimming removed 5 bases from V and 3 bases from J, with 17 bases in between. The CDR3 nucleotides read TGTGCCAGCAGCCGGGTAAACCGAGGTTACTACGAGCAGTACTTC. It encodes CASSRVNRGYYEQYF.

This clonotype showed up many times. The V and J genes are TRBV4-3 and TRBJ1-2; 8 nucleotides agree with TRBD1. CDR1 and CDR2 from the germline V gene are LGHNA and YSLEER. The CDR3 extends over 16 amino acids. Germline trimming cut 4 bases from V and 3 bases from J; bases unmatched to any gene: 10. The CDR3 nucleotides read TGCGCCAGCAGCCTTTTTCAGGGGGCAAACGACTATGGCTACACCTTC. Translating gives CASSLFQGANDYGYTF.

This clonotype was counted only a few times. A much larger clonotype is one base distant, so this may be a read error. The chain is built from TRBV12-3 or TRBV12-4 and TRBJ1-1, with a weak D call TRBD1 (5 bases). V lost 6 bases and J lost 3, with 17 bases in between. The CDR3 runs 15 residues. CDR3 DNA: TGTGCCAGCAGGCTTGGGGGGAGCATGGACACTGAAGCTTTCTTT. Translating it yields CASRLGGSMDTEAFF.

The genes are TRBV20-1 and TRBJ2-7; D is unresolved. The germline CDR1 and CDR2 sequences are DFQATT and SNEGSKA (reference sequence). This CDR3 comprises 16 residues. V shed 1 base and J shed 5 bases, with 21 bases lying between them. The CDR3 nucleotides are TGCAGTGCTAGAGGGACCACGGTCGTCAACCGAGACGAGCAGTACTTC. Its protein product is CSARGTTVVNRDEQYF.

This clonotype has a count of ten or more. CDR3 in amino acids: CASSVGGGAVGEQFF. The CDR3 region has the DNA TGTGCCAGCAGCGTTGGCGGGGGGGCTGTCGGTGAGCAGTTCTTC. J is TRBJ2-1 and V is TRBV9, with 9 bases aligning to TRBD2. J was trimmed by 9 bases and V by 2 bases; bases with no gene match: 9. The germline CDR1 and CDR2 sequences are SGDLS and YYNGEE. The CDR3 extends over 15 amino acids. Full variable domain (remainder filled in from reference TRBV9 and TRBJ2-1): DSGVTQTPKHLITATGQRVTLRCSPRSGDLSVYWYQQSLDQGLQFLIQYYNGEERAKGNILERFSAQQFPDLHSELNLSSLELGDSALYFCASSVGGGAVGEQFFGPGTRLTVL.

This clonotype was detected once. The chain employs TRBV7-6 and TRBJ1-2; 7 bases map to TRBD1. The CDR3 is 13 amino acids. V lost 5 bases to trimming and J lost 3 bases; unmatched junction nucleotides: 3. The germline V gene has CDR1 SGHVS and CDR2 FNYEAQ. CDR3 sequence (DNA): TGTGCCAGCAGCGGGGGACAGTACTATGGCTACACCTTC. Protein product: CASSGGQYYGYTF.

In its sample, this clonotype was seen once. V is TRBV13 and J is TRBJ2-7; tentative D call: TRBD1 (6 bases). The germline V gene has CDR1 PRHDT and CDR2 FYEKMQ (reference sequence). V was clipped by 6 bases and J by 2 bases, with 23 bases between them. The CDR3 spans 17 residues. The CDR3 DNA follows: TGTGCCAGCAGTTACTCGAACAACAGGGCATTTCCCTACGAGCAGTACTTC. Protein product: CASSYSNNRAFPYEQYF.

This clonotype was observed at least ten times. This chain uses TRBV20-1 with TRBJ1-2, with a tentative D call TRBD1 (5 bases). The CDR3 runs to 14 residues. Trimming removed 5 bases from V and 2 bases from J, with 15 bases in between. Germline V lookup: CDR1 DFQATT, CDR2 SNEGSKA (reference sequence). In DNA, the CDR3 is TGCAGTGCTGTCCGGGACGTAGAGAACTATGGCTACACCTTC. Translated, it gives CSAVRDVENYGYTF.